A selection of T cell receptor beta chains follows, all from one sample in a study of shared clonotypes between healthy human individuals. Method: immunoSEQ multiplex PCR; TCRdb's copy keeps in-frame clones and lacks some. The sample shows 630,000 or so clones, roughly 98% of them seen only once. The source material was naive CD8+ T cells sorted from blood. The receptor set was obtained from a man younger than 45 in good health. Each CDR3 is given with its conserved first and last residue. The D gene is left open where the match is weak. Only part of the rows carry a size: once, few, many, or a class if the clone is expanded.

>TRBJ2-7|-|-|TRBV28
TGTGCCAGCAGCCTCGGAGGTTGGACAGAAATCCCCCACGAGCAGTACTTC
CASSLGGWTEIPHEQYF
>TRBJ2-1|-|-|TRBV11-2
TGTGCCAGCAGCTCCCGGGCCAACACGGAGTACAATGAGCAGTTCTTC
CASSSRANTEYNEQFF
>TRBJ1-4|TRBD1|-|TRBV14
TGTGCCAGCAGCCAAGATCTTGGGACAGGGGATGAAAAACTGTTTTTT
CASSQDLGTGDEKLFF
>TRBJ2-7|-|-|TRBV6-5
TGTGCCAGCAGTTACTCCTCTGACGAGCAGTACTTC
CASSYSSDEQYF
>TRBJ1-1|TRBD1|once|TRBV7-9
TGTGCCAGCAGCGGGGACAGTGAAGGGGCTTTCTTT
CASSGDSEGAFF
>TRBJ1-2|TRBD1|-|TRBV29-1
TGCAGCGTCGAGTTTTTCATGGGACCGGGACAGCCTAACTATGGCTACACCTTC
CSVEFFMGPGQPNYGYTF
>TRBJ2-1|TRBD2|-|TRBV19
TGTGCCAGTAGTACGTTAGCGGGAGGGCGCGATGAGCAGTTCTTC
CASSTLAGGRDEQFF
>TRBJ2-7|-|-|TRBV27
TGTGCCAGCAGGGGCCATCTCACGGCCAACGAGCAGTACTTC
CASRGHLTANEQYF
>TRBJ1-5|-|-|TRBV15
TGTGCCACCAGCGGGGGTCCCGGCCAGCCCCAGCATTTT
CATSGGPGQPQHF
>TRBJ2-7|TRBD1|-|TRBV5-1
TGCGCCAGCAGCTTGGGGGCGTGGGACAGGGCCTACGAGCAGTACTTC
CASSLGAWDRAYEQYF
>TRBJ1-2|-|-|TRBV5-6
TGTGCCAGCAGCTTGGTGGAGCACTATGGCTACACCTTC
CASSLVEHYGYTF
>TRBJ2-7|TRBD2|-|TRBV5-4
TGTGCCAGCAGTTATAGCGGGAGTAGGTACGAGCAGTACTTC
CASSYSGSRYEQYF
>TRBJ2-5|TRBD2|-|TRBV28
TGTGCCAGCAGTTTATTTCTGGGGGGGGAGACCCAGTACTTC
CASSLFLGGETQYF
>TRBJ1-1|TRBD1|-|TRBV19
TGTGCCAGTAGTATTCTGGGACAGTTCACTGAAGCTTTCTTT
CASSILGQFTEAFF
>TRBJ2-1|-|-|TRBV27
TGTGCCAGCAGTAGTAGGCGGGGAGCAATCTACAATGAGCAGTTCTTC
CASSSRRGAIYNEQFF
>TRBJ2-5|-|-|TRBV4-3
TGCGCCAGCAGCCAAGATCCCTGGCAGCAAGAGACCCAGTACTTC
CASSQDPWQQETQYF
>TRBJ2-7|TRBD1|-|TRBV9
TGTGCCAGCAGCGGCAGGGGGCTGGGAGACGAGCAGTACTTC
CASSGRGLGDEQYF
>TRBJ1-2|-|-|TRBV18
TGTGCCAGCTCACCGGTTGTTGGGGGCGCACGTGGCTACACCTTC
CASSPVVGGARGYTF
>TRBJ2-3|-|-|TRBV9
TGTGCCAGCAGCGAGGGACCGGGCACAGATACGCAGTATTTT
CASSEGPGTDTQYF
>TRBJ2-4|TRBD2|-|TRBV11-2
TGTGCCAGCAGCTTAGTCAGACTAGCGGCGTCCAAAAACATTCAGTACTTC
CASSLVRLAASKNIQYF
>TRBJ2-7|-|-|TRBV4-1
TGCGCCAGCAGCCAAGATTTAGGACGGGTCTACGAGCAGTACTTC
CASSQDLGRVYEQYF
>TRBJ2-2|-|-|TRBV4-1
TGCGCCAGCAGCGATCCCCGGGACCGGTCCGGGGAGCTGTTTTTT
CASSDPRDRSGELFF
>TRBJ2-7|-|-|TRBV4-1
TGCGCCAGCAGCCAAGAAGTTGGAGCGCCCACCTACGAGCAGTACTTC
CASSQEVGAPTYEQYF
>TRBJ2-2|-|-|TRBV27
TGTGCCAGCAGTTTACAAACGCAGGGGACCGGGGAGCTGTTTTTT
CASSLQTQGTGELFF
>TRBJ2-7|-|once|TRBV14
TGTGCCAGCAGCCACACGAGCTACGAGCAGTACTTC
CASSHTSYEQYF
>TRBJ1-2|-|-|TRBV6-1
TGTGCCAGCAGTCCCGGGCCGGGGGCGAGCTATGGCTACACCTTC
CASSPGPGASYGYTF
>TRBJ2-7|-|-|TRBV15
TGTGCAATATCCCGGGACTCTCCTCCGTACGAGCAGTACTTC
CAISRDSPPYEQYF
>TRBJ1-5|TRBD1|-|TRBV25-1
TGTGCCAGCAGTGGAAAACAGGGGAATCAGCCCCAGCATTTT
CASSGKQGNQPQHF
>TRBJ1-5|TRBD1|-|TRBV5-8
TGTGCCAGCAGCCTCGACAGGGCGGGGGATCAGCCCCAGCATTTT
CASSLDRAGDQPQHF
>TRBJ2-7|TRBD2|-|TRBV9
TGTGCCAGCAGCCCCAGCAGCGGGATGGTCTCCTACGAGCAGTACTTC
CASSPSSGMVSYEQYF
>TRBJ2-1|TRBD1|once|TRBV15
TGTGCCACCAGCCCGTCCCGGGACAGGGTGCGGCAGTTCTTC
CATSPSRDRVRQFF
>TRBJ1-1|-|-|TRBV25-1
TGTGCCAGCATTGGGGGGACTGAAGCTTTCTTT
CASIGGTEAFF
>TRBJ2-1|TRBD1|-|TRBV4-1
TGCGCCAGCAGCCAAGATTTGTCGGGACAGGCTAAGGGTGAGCAGTTCTTC
CASSQDLSGQAKGEQFF
>TRBJ2-5|TRBD2|-|TRBV7-8
TGTGCCAGCAGTCGGGAGACTAGCGGGAGGTGGGAGACCCAGTACTTC
CASSRETSGRWETQYF
>TRBJ2-1|TRBD1|-|TRBV7-9
TGTGCCAGCAGCTACGGGACAGAGCTCAATGAGCAGTTCTTC
CASSYGTELNEQFF
>TRBJ2-7|-|-|TRBV28
TGTGCCAGCAGTTTATCCATCACGACTAGAACCTACGAGCAGTACTTC
CASSLSITTRTYEQYF
>TRBJ2-7|-|-|TRBV28
TGTGCCAGCAGTCCCCGTACCACCTACGAGCAGTACTTC
CASSPRTTYEQYF
>TRBJ2-1|-|-|TRBV27
TGTGCCAGCAGTTTACGAGAGCGCCTGGACAATGAGCAGTTCTTC
CASSLRERLDNEQFF
>TRBJ2-1|TRBD2|-|TRBV29-1
TGCAGCGTTGAAGGACTAGCGGGAGGCCGGGGGTTCTTC
CSVEGLAGGRGFF
>TRBJ1-1|-|-|TRBV20-1
TGCAGTGCTAGAGCGGGCCCTGAAGCTTTCTTT
CSARAGPEAFF
>TRBJ1-2|TRBD1|-|TRBV4-1
TGCGCCAGCAGCCAAGCCGGACAGGGGGCGCGTGGCTACACCTTC
CASSQAGQGARGYTF
>TRBJ2-7|TRBD1|-|TRBV5-5
TGTGCCAGCAGCTTTGGGACAGGGGGCTACGAGCAGTACTTC
CASSFGTGGYEQYF
>TRBJ2-7|-|-|TRBV7-9
TGTGCCAGCAGACCGAGGGGTGGTGTGAACGAGCAGTACTTC
CASRPRGGVNEQYF
>TRBJ2-7|-|-|TRBV19
TGTGCCAGTGCTGCAGGGGATCCCTACGAGCAGTACTTC
CASAAGDPYEQYF
>TRBJ2-3|-|-|TRBV29-1
TGCAGCGTTACCGCTCTGACAGATACGCAGTATTTT
CSVTALTDTQYF
>TRBJ2-5|-|-|TRBV6-5
TGTGCCAGCAGTTTCTCGGGACCCCAAGAGACCCAGTACTTC
CASSFSGPQETQYF
>TRBJ1-1|TRBD1|-|TRBV15
TGTGCCACCATTAGGGCAGGGGGCACTGAAGCTTTCTTT
CATIRAGGTEAFF
>TRBJ2-5|-|-|TRBV7-8
TGTGCCAGCAGCCGGGGGCAGACGGAAGAGACCCAGTACTTC
CASSRGQTEETQYF
>TRBJ2-7|TRBD1|-|TRBV5-1
TGCGCCAGCAGCAAGGACAGGCGCTACGAGCAGTACTTC
CASSKDRRYEQYF